This T cell receptor beta chain originates from a study of molecular identifiers for immune sequencing clone quantification (dated by TCRdb to 2016 to 2019). Regarding the study in general: In a replicate experiment, RNA from roughly 20,000 or 100,000 naive CD8 T cells was split into five aliquots, four of which were sequenced. CD8 T cells were used in a methods study to benchmark molecular-identifier clustering-based TCR repertoire sequencing (MIDCIRS) and TCR RNA copy counting.

The investigation overall reported the following: The sizes of highly expanded clones could end up underestimated when identical TCR molecules share a barcode. When barcode sub-clustering was omitted, TCR diversity was inflated by chimeric consensus sequences, with chimeras reaching as high as 47%. In CMV-specific effector cells, clones with more than 20 RNA copies contained over 98% of molecules, whereas in naive cells such clones contained under 1% of molecules. Naive libraries contained spiked-in Jurkat TCR RNA (more than 9 copies' worth), which is not part of the donor repertoire. Modeling gave about 3.2 recovered TCR RNA copies per cell versus around 10 by digital PCR, implying about 30% capture efficiency. Spiked-in Jurkat TCR RNA equal to a single cell's worth was reported to be detectable even within 1,100,000 naive CD8 T cells.

Library creation used PCR. For sequencing, a NextSeq 500 was employed. Bulk TCR libraries were generated as previously described, with the TCR primers listed in Table S5 used. The Qiagen AllPrep DNA/RNA kit was used to purify total RNA. Reads from multiple sequencing runs of the same library were pooled before analysis. Per the source publication's procedure: Reads were retained only if an exact TCR constant sequence was present, and the retained reads were trimmed to 150 nt and grouped according to their 12-nt molecular barcodes. Reads within each barcode group were sub-clustered using a 15% Levenshtein threshold, and quality-weighted consensus sequences were constructed for each RNA molecule. Non-functional sequences were removed, as were lower-count sequences one edit away from another. On the basis of fitting two negative binomial distributions, barcode sub-clusters with fewer than 20% of the maximum read count were discarded. The raw public data were reprocessed by TCRdb itself: fastp quality trimming at Q25, MiXCR clonotype calling, in-frame beta chains only. Duplicate CDR3 protein sequences are folded into a single record with the most common DNA and genes. For this entry, the V and J calls and clone size follow TCRdb and not the study's own pipeline. The sample table contains some 100,000 distinct CDR3 sequences; only one count was recorded for 35% to 40% of them. The ten largest make up 4% to 5% of the sample.

Naive CD8 T cell libraries were made from roughly 20,000 to 1,000,000 sorted cells using 10%, 30% or 50% of purified RNA. On a BD FACSAria II, naive CD8 T cells were FACS-sorted as CD8+CD4-CCR7+CD45RA+ and collected into RLT Plus buffer. To test detection sensitivity, Jurkat RNA equal to 9 to 10 TCR copies was added to samples of about 20,000-1,100,000 naive CD8 T cells. CD8 T cells were enriched with RosetteSep CD8+ T Cell Enrichment Cocktail and Ficoll-Paque, followed by ACK red cell lysis. A word on this clonotype: Its antigen remains unidentified. The sample holds no much larger clone one base away, and base qualities are not on file.

The CDR3 has 13 amino acids, counting the end cysteine and phenylalanine. The retained sequence is limited to the CDR3, 39 bases, with the frame set at the first base. Based on the germline V gene, the CDR1 and CDR2 sequences are SGHVS and FNYEAQ. Cut back by 4 bases and 5 bases, the V and J ends lie 11 bases apart. This receptor was taken from a human donor in good health. Some libraries in this study had Jurkat cell RNA spiked in. The receptor chain draws on TRBV7-6 and TRBJ2-5; the best D guess is TRBD1, with 5 bases matching. The sample was naive CD8+ T cells from blood, with Jurkat cell RNA spiked in. The cell subset or site label, read with the paper, signifies: FACS-sorted CD8+CD4-CCR7+CD45RA+ naive T cells. The nucleotide sequence reads as follows: TGTGCCAGCAGCTCCGGACCAGGGGAGACCCAGTACTTC. Its coded protein is CASSSGPGETQYF.